This TCR beta chain came from a study of T cell responses to AZD1222 COVID-19 vaccine. The V and J ends lost 3 bases and 4 bases respectively, with 12 bases between them. Per the germline V gene, CDR1 is MGHRA and CDR2 is YSYEKL. CDR3 length: 14 amino acids. The protocol was immunoSEQ multiplex PCR, while the TCRdb copy is restricted to in-frame clones and leaves out a portion. This sample yields 130,000 or so clones, of which around 94% are seen a single time; under 7.5% belongs to the top ten. The chain couples TRBV4-1 to TRBJ1-1; no reliable D call. The source material was peripheral blood, sampled on day 0 of AZD1222 vaccination. This clonotype originated in an adult in good health. CDR3 DNA: TGCGCCAGCAGCCAGACGGCGGGATTCACTGAAGCTTTCTTT. Residues: CASSQTAGFTEAFF.